One sample yielded the 2 T cell receptor beta chains listed below, sequenced in a study of blood T cell repertoires in COVID-19. Sequenced by immunoSEQ multiplex PCR; TCRdb stores in-frame clones only, minus some. The data hold approximately 350,000 clones, with roughly four fifths observed a single time. Sequencing was performed on PBMCs or T cells enriched from blood (not recorded which). These receptor sequences come from a woman in her fifties or sixties who had recovered from COVID-19.

The chain combines TRBV5-6 with TRBJ1-3, with TRBD1 identical over 8 bases. V was pared by 0 bases and J by 4 bases, with 15 bases of the junction left unmatched. Looked up from germline, CDR1 is SGHDT and CDR2 is YYEEEE. This CDR3 spans 19 amino acids. The DNA of the CDR3 is TGTGCCAGCAGCTTGGGGGCGGACAGGGTCCCCTCTCGGGGAAACACCATATATTTT. It specifies CASSLGADRVPSRGNTIYF.

V is TRBV18 and J is TRBJ1-1; 8 positions agree with TRBD1. Germline-derived CDR1 and CDR2 are KGHSH and LQKENI. After removal of 6 bases from V and 5 bases from J, the junction contained 11 bases not matched to a gene. This CDR3 spans 15 amino acids. CDR3 region: CASSENGQGMTEAFF. CDR3 coding DNA: TGTGCCAGCTCGGAGAACGGACAGGGAATGACTGAAGCTTTCTTT. Supplemented by reference TRBV18 and TRBJ1-1, the full variable domain reads NAGVMQNPRHLVRRRGQEARLRCSPMKGHSHVYWYRQLPEEGLKFMVYLQKENIIDESGMPKERFSAEFPKEGPSILRIQQVVRGDSAAYFCASSENGQGMTEAFFGQGTRLTVV.